One T cell receptor beta chain is described in this entry. Its antigen is unknown. Germline V gives CDR1 SGDLS, CDR2 YYNGEE. The CDR3 totals 14 residues. The junction had 7 bases not matched to a gene; V was cut back by 0 bases and J by 7 bases. Primers for the PCR totalled 60 Vbeta and 13 Jbeta. The repertoire was sequenced with immunoSEQ multiplex PCR; TCRdb's copy has only in-frame clones and lacks some. The sample gives some 130,000 clones, about 80% of which show up once; about 4.5% is in the top ten. This sample was taken from a study of cytomegalovirus exposure and HLA in healthy donors. Study-level points and caveats: Some highly shared sequence variants likely arose as a pipeline artifact. Certain indistinguishable V segments, among them TRBV6-2 and TRBV6-3, were excluded. TCR beta V- and J-gene trimming, according to a later analysis, was linked to a missense DCLRE1C variant. The study assumed roughly uniform donor sequencing depth for presence/absence analyses.

The rearrangement joins TRBV9 to TRBJ2-7, with 7 nucleotides matching TRBD1. The clonotype originates from a man in his thirties or forties in good health. Sequencing was carried out using PBMCs. The CDR3 nucleotides read TGTGCCAGCAGCGTAGCGTACAGGGGTGGAGAGCAGTACTTC. Translated: CASSVAYRGGEQYF.